These 31 T cell receptor beta chains share one sample of origin, sequenced in a study of blood T cell repertoires in COVID-19. The assay was immunoSEQ multiplex PCR, and TCRdb's table has in-frame clones only and misses some. The sample has almost 90,000 clones, around 91% seen once. Sample: peripheral blood. The receptors originated from a man aged 18 to 30 with COVID-19, enrolled during active disease.

The CDR3 is CASSGATEANTGELFF. CDR3 DNA: TGTGCCAGCAGCGGAGCGACCGAAGCGAACACCGGGGAGCTGTTTTTT. The V call is TRBV9, the J call TRBJ2-2; no definite D call. Between the trimmed V and J ends, which lost 3 bases and 0 bases, there was a span of 12 bases. Per germline, CDR1 SGDLS and CDR2 YYNGEE. This CDR3 is built from 16 residues.

The chain is built from TRBV28 and TRBJ2-1; 14 bases are a match to TRBD2. In germline, CDR1 is MDHEN, CDR2 SYDVKM. Trimming removed 2 bases from V and 12 bases from J; junction bases left unmatched: 24. The CDR3 length is 21 residues. The CDR3 region is CASSLGGTSGSPGIYWVGQFF. The CDR3 region has the DNA TGTGCCAGCAGTTTAGGGGGGACTAGCGGGAGCCCCGGCATATATTGGGTGGGGCAGTTCTTC.

A few counts support this clone. The CDR3 region is CASSQEAKQGEQFF. DNA for the CDR3: TGTGCCAGCAGCCAAGAGGCGAAGCAGGGAGAGCAGTTCTTC. The rearrangement uses TRBV3-1 (or the pseudogene TRBV3-2) and TRBJ2-1; weak D call: TRBD1 (5 bases). V shed 0 bases and J shed 10 bases, with 13 bases lying between them. Germline V gene sequence: CDR1 LGHDT, CDR2 YNNKEL (reference sequence). CDR3 length: 14 residues.

This sequence joins TRBV2 and TRBJ2-5; TRBD1 is a possible D gene (6 bases). This CDR3 region has 14 residues. Trimming removed 10 bases at V and 1 base at J, with 16 bases between. From germline, CDR1 is SNHLY and CDR2 FYNNEI. CDR3 sequence (DNA): TGTGCCAACCTTAGGACAGTACGCCAAGAGACCCAGTACTTC. It translates to CANLRTVRQETQYF.

The chain carries TRBV7-2 and TRBJ2-2; TRBD1 matches 10 bases. The CDR3 runs 15 residues. The trim removed 5 bases at V and 5 bases at J, leaving 5 bases unmatched. CDR1 is SGHTA and CDR2 is FQGNSA in the germline V gene. CDR3 region: CASSLGQGTTGELFF. CDR3 DNA: TGTGCCAGCAGCCTGGGACAGGGGACGACCGGGGAGCTGTTTTTT.

The rearrangement uses TRBV10-3 and TRBJ1-1, with D unresolved. V lost 4 bases and J 1 base, leaving 4 bases between the germline ends. Germline CDR1 and CDR2: ENHRY and SYGVKD. The CDR3 is made up of 12 amino acids. The CDR3 DNA is TGTGCCATCAGTGGGCAGAACACTGAAGCTTTCTTT. Translated: CAISGQNTEAFF.

This clone has just one count. The V and J genes are TRBV2 and TRBJ1-1, with 7 bases matching TRBD1. Trimming at V came to 6 bases and at J to 4 bases, leaving 8 bases not matched to a gene. The CDR3 has 14 residues. Looked up from germline, CDR1 is SNHLY and CDR2 is FYNNEI. CDR3 sequence: CASSEQGPVTEAFF. The CDR3 DNA reads as TGTGCCAGCAGCGAACAGGGGCCAGTCACTGAAGCTTTCTTT.

The chain combines TRBV5-1 with TRBJ1-1, with TRBD1 identical over 9 bases. Germline CDR1 is SGHRS and CDR2 is YFSETQ. This CDR3 has 16 residues. V trimming: 7 bases; J trimming: 4 bases; junction bases outside the gene matches: 14. CDR3 nucleotides: TGCGCCAGCCGCTCGGGACAGGGCCAATGGTCCACTGAAGCTTTCTTT. Translating gives CASRSGQGQWSTEAFF.

This sequence joins TRBV6-5 and TRBJ2-3; 8 nucleotides agree with TRBD2. This CDR3 has 15 amino acids. The trim removed 6 bases at V and 2 bases at J, leaving 7 bases unmatched. CDR1 MNHEY and CDR2 SVGAGI come from the germline V gene. Here the CDR3 DNA reads TGTGCCAGCAGGGACGTAGCGGGGAACACAGATACGCAGTATTTT. It encodes CASRDVAGNTDTQYF.

CDR3 residues: CASSRVVNTGELFF. The CDR3, as DNA: TGTGCCAGTAGTCGGGTTGTTAACACCGGGGAGCTGTTTTTT. The chain links TRBV19 to TRBJ2-2; D is unclear. Trimming took off 5 bases at V and 2 bases at J, with 9 bases between the two ends. This CDR3 has 14 amino acids. Germline V gene sequence: CDR1 LNHDA, CDR2 SQIVND (reference sequence).

The rearrangement links TRBV11-2 to TRBJ2-2; 8 bases align to TRBD2. Germline V gene sequence: CDR1 SGHAT, CDR2 FQNNGV. This CDR3 spans 15 amino acids. Unmatched junction bases numbered 4, after V lost 2 bases and J lost 5 bases. CDR3 nucleotide sequence: TGTGCCAGCAGCTTAAGCGGGAGAGGGACCGGGGAGCTGTTTTTT. Amino acids: CASSLSGRGTGELFF.

The J gene is TRBJ2-1, the V gene TRBV27; tentative D call: TRBD1 (5 bases). V lost 1 base and J 8 bases, leaving 9 bases between the germline ends. From germline, CDR1 is MNHEY and CDR2 SMNVEV (reference sequence). The CDR3 runs to 13 residues. DNA for the CDR3: TGTGCCAGCAGTTTATTAGGGGTCGATGAGCAGTTCTTC. Translated: CASSLLGVDEQFF.

This chain uses TRBV3-1 (or the pseudogene TRBV3-2) with TRBJ2-1, with TRBD2 identical over 10 bases. The CDR3 spans 15 residues. Germline V gene data show CDR1 as LGHDT and CDR2 as YNNKEL (reference sequence). V lost 3 bases, J lost 9 bases, and 8 bases stayed unmatched. The CDR3 loop is CASSQGLAGAFEQFF. DNA for the CDR3: TGTGCCAGCAGCCAGGGTCTAGCGGGGGCCTTTGAGCAGTTCTTC.

V and J are TRBV7-9 and TRBJ2-7, with 11 bases that match TRBD2. V shed 8 bases and J 0 bases; nucleotides not matched to a gene: 6. The CDR3 spans 15 residues. Germline V gene data show CDR1 as SEHNR and CDR2 as FQNEAQ (reference sequence). This CDR3 reads CASEVAGGPSYEQYF. The CDR3 region has the DNA TGTGCCAGCGAAGTAGCGGGAGGGCCCTCCTACGAGCAGTACTTC. The entire variable domain, with the rest obtained from reference TRBV7-9 and TRBJ2-7, is as follows: DTGVSQNPRHKITKRGQNVTFRCDPISEHNRLYWYRQTLGQGPEFLTYFQNEAQLEKSRLLSDRFSAERPKGSFSTLEIQRTEQGDSAMYLCASEVAGGPSYEQYFGPGTRLTVT.

This clone was found a few times. V is TRBV30 and J is TRBJ2-7; D might be TRBD2 (5 bases). Germline V lookup: CDR1 GTSNPN, CDR2 SVGIG (reference sequence). Trimming removed 4 bases at V and 0 bases at J, with 16 bases between. The CDR3 has 15 amino acids. This CDR3 reads CAWTYRGRSSYEQYF. The CDR3 DNA reads as TGTGCCTGGACCTACCGGGGTAGGAGCTCCTACGAGCAGTACTTC. Full variable domain (missing parts from reference TRBV30 and TRBJ2-7): SQTIHQWPATLVQPVGSPLSLECTVEGTSNPNLYWYRQAAGRGLQLLFYSVGIGQISSEVPQNLSASRPQDRQFILSSKKLLLSDSGFYLCAWTYRGRSSYEQYFGPGTRLTVT.

This clone was detected once. One junction end disagrees with the germline gene, perhaps due to a read error. The chain recombines TRBV5-1 with TRBJ1-4; 7 bases map to TRBD1. The CDR3 length is 15 residues. Germline CDR1 SGHRS, CDR2 YFSETQ. CDR3 in amino acids: CASSTTGATNEKLLF. The CDR3 nucleotides read TGCGCCAGCAGCACCACAGGGGCAACTAATGAAAAACTGCTTTTT. The complete variable domain, with remaining parts taken from reference TRBV5-1 and TRBJ1-4, reads KAGVTQTPRYLIKTRGQQVTLSCSPISGHRSVSWYQQTPGQGLQFLFEYFSETQRNKGNFPGRFSGRQFSNSRSEMNVSTLELGDSALYLCASSTTGATNEKLLFGSGTQLSVL.

The chain carries TRBV6-6 and TRBJ2-2; D is ambiguous. The CDR3 has 13 residues. CDR1 is MNHNY, CDR2 SVGAGI, per germline (reference sequence). V was clipped by 5 bases and J by 3 bases, with 7 bases between them. Here the CDR3 DNA reads TGTGCCAGCAGTGTATTAGACACCGGGGAGCTGTTTTTT. The encoded protein is CASSVLDTGELFF.

This chain links TRBV19 with TRBJ2-7, with D perhaps matching TRBD2 (7 bases). V was trimmed by 3 bases and J by 3 bases, leaving 27 bases between them. Looked up from germline, CDR1 is LNHDA and CDR2 is SQIVND (reference sequence). The CDR3 loop spans 19 amino acids. The chain's CDR3 is CASSIQRQGGEGSLYEQYF. The CDR3 DNA reads as TGTGCCAGTAGTATCCAAAGGCAAGGGGGGGAAGGCTCCCTCTACGAGCAGTACTTC.

The chain employs TRBV19 and TRBJ2-5; 9 positions agree with TRBD1. CDR3 length: 15 residues. Germline V gene sequence: CDR1 LNHDA, CDR2 SQIVND (reference sequence). The J segment lost 0 bases and the V segment lost 3 bases, leaving 2 bases of the junction unmatched. CDR3 amino acids: CASSIGTGNQETQYF. In nucleotides, the CDR3 is TGTGCCAGTAGTATCGGGACAGGGAACCAAGAGACCCAGTACTTC.

V usage is TRBV6-2 or TRBV6-3 and J usage is TRBJ2-3, with a weak D call TRBD1 (6 bases). This CDR3 is built from 16 residues. Germline assignment: CDR1 MNHEY and CDR2 SVGEGT. Trimming removed 4 bases from V and 3 bases from J, with 17 bases in between. DNA of the CDR3: TGTGCCAGCAGTTCCAGACAGGCCACGAGGACAGATACGCAGTATTTT. Translation: CASSSRQATRTDTQYF.

This chain joins TRBV15 and TRBJ2-1, with D possibly matching TRBD2 (6 bases). The CDR3 has 13 amino acids. The germline V and J ends were trimmed by 3 bases and 3 bases, with 6 bases remaining between them. Germline values: CDR1 LNHNV, CDR2 YYDKDF (reference sequence). The DNA for the CDR3 is TGTGCCACCAGCAGGGGGGGCTACAATGAGCAGTTCTTC. Amino acids: CATSRGGYNEQFF.

This chain joins TRBV30 and TRBJ1-2, with a tentative D call TRBD1 (5 bases). The V end was cut by 0 bases, the J end by 6 bases, with 20 bases between. Germline-derived CDR1 and CDR2 are GTSNPN and SVGIG (reference sequence). CDR3 length equals 16 residues. The DNA of the CDR3 is TGTGCCTGGAGTGTACCCGTTAGTTGGGGCCGGGATGGCTACACCTTC. Amino acids: CAWSVPVSWGRDGYTF.

The V call is TRBV11-2, the J call TRBJ2-7, with 11 bases identical to TRBD1. With 1 base clipped from V and 3 bases from J, the junction kept 5 bases outside the gene matches. Per the germline V gene, CDR1 is SGHAT and CDR2 is FQNNGV. The CDR3 has 16 amino acids. This CDR3 reads CASSLATGTGGYEQYF. DNA of the CDR3: TGTGCCAGCAGCTTAGCCACCGGGACAGGGGGCTACGAGCAGTACTTC.

V usage is TRBV5-1 and J usage is TRBJ2-3; D may be TRBD2 (6 bases). The ends were cut back, 3 bases at V and 0 bases at J, with 17 bases in the middle. Germline-derived CDR1 and CDR2 are SGHRS and YFSETQ. The CDR3 extends over 17 amino acids. The CDR3 region is CASSSRPDYTSTDTQYF. The CDR3 region has the DNA TGCGCCAGCAGCTCCCGACCGGACTACACTAGCACAGATACGCAGTATTTT.

The rearrangement joins TRBV29-1 to TRBJ2-2; possibly TRBD2 for D (5 bases). The germline CDR1 and CDR2 sequences are SQVTM and ANQGSEA. With 3 bases removed from V and 5 bases from J, the gap between germline ends came to 10 bases. The CDR3 is 13 residues long. The CDR3 loop reads CSVERPGTGELFF. CDR3 DNA: TGCAGCGTTGAGAGACCGGGGACCGGGGAGCTGTTTTTT.

The chain uses TRBV10-3 and TRBJ2-7; 8 bases match TRBD1. With V trimmed by 0 bases and J by 4 bases, 8 bases remained unmatched. In germline, CDR1 is ENHRY, CDR2 SYGVKD. This CDR3 is built from 16 residues. This chain's CDR3 is CAISESRRQGMYEQYF. CDR3 DNA: TGTGCCATCAGTGAGTCAAGGAGACAGGGGATGTACGAGCAGTACTTC.

The table lists this clone with a count of one. The chain has TRBV6-2 or TRBV6-3 and TRBJ2-7; a weak D match, TRBD2 (6 bases). V was clipped by 2 bases and J by 6 bases, with 11 bases between them. The length of the CDR3 is 13 residues. Germline values: CDR1 MNHEY, CDR2 SVGEGT. As DNA, the CDR3 is TGTGCCAGCAGTTACGCGGTGGGGGGCGAGCAGTACTTC. It is translated as CASSYAVGGEQYF.

V and J are TRBV6-2 or TRBV6-3 and TRBJ2-7, with 7 positions matching TRBD2. The trim removed 0 bases at V and 1 base at J, leaving 9 bases unmatched. The CDR3 runs 17 residues. Germline CDR1 and CDR2: MNHEY and SVGEGT. Written as DNA, the CDR3 is TGTGCCAGCAGTTACTCGATGAGGGCGGGAGAATCCTACGAGCAGTACTTC. Its protein product is CASSYSMRAGESYEQYF.

V and J are TRBV2 and TRBJ1-6; 7 bases are shared with TRBD1. The CDR3 length is 16 residues. CDR1 SNHLY and CDR2 FYNNEI come from the germline V gene. Trimming cost V 0 bases and J 16 bases; bases outside gene matches: 15. In DNA form, the CDR3 reads TGTGCCAGCAGTGAAGCTACTGCAGGGGGATCGCCAAGTCTCCACTTT. It codes for CASSEATAGGSPSLHF.

J is TRBJ1-2 and V is TRBV2; 8 bases line up with TRBD1. Germline CDR1 reads SNHLY; CDR2 reads FYNNEI. After removal of 5 bases from V and 7 bases from J, the junction contained 6 bases not matched to a gene. This CDR3 contains 13 residues. The CDR3 nucleotides read TGTGCCAGCAGTCCAGGGGGCGGGTTTGGCTACACCTTC. As protein: CASSPGGGFGYTF.

This clone occurred a few times. The V gene is TRBV7-3, the J gene TRBJ2-2; D perhaps matches TRBD2 (5 bases). The CDR3 is 14 amino acids. V was clipped by 2 bases and J by 1 base, with 5 bases between them. Looked up from germline, CDR1 is SGHTA and CDR2 is FQGTGA. CDR3 in amino acids: CASSLGLNTGELFF. CDR3 bases: TGTGCCAGCAGCTTAGGACTGAACACCGGGGAGCTGTTTTTT.